Here is one T cell receptor beta chain with its context. Its antigen is undetermined. Sequencing used immunoSEQ multiplex PCR; TCRdb keeps in-frame clones, though not all of them. The table records 120,000 to 150,000 clones, 91% of them present only once. J gave up 0 bases and V 2 bases, and 7 bases lay outside the gene matches. Per the germline V gene, CDR1 is MNHEY and CDR2 is SMNVEV (reference sequence). The CDR3 sequence is 17 residues long. These data belong to a study of T cell responses to AZD1222 COVID-19 vaccine. Points from the study as a whole: Mostly white British, mostly female donors; authors suggested clonal diversity may be underestimated. Vaccine-related CD4 TCRs covered spike, predominating at 160-218 and 743-854. Baseline serology detected seropositivity in only six or seven AZD1222 recipients. Spike-specific TCR breadth and depth both grew after two AZD1222 doses.

The clonotype was recovered from an adult who received the MenACWY meningococcal vaccine as a control. The V call is TRBV27, the J call TRBJ2-7; 10 positions agree with TRBD2. This specimen consisted of peripheral blood, obtained 28 days after the second dose of the MenACWY control vaccine. In nucleotides, the CDR3 is TGTGCCAGCAGTTTAGAAGGGCTAGCGGGGGCCTCCTACGAGCAGTACTTC. Protein: CASSLEGLAGASYEQYF.